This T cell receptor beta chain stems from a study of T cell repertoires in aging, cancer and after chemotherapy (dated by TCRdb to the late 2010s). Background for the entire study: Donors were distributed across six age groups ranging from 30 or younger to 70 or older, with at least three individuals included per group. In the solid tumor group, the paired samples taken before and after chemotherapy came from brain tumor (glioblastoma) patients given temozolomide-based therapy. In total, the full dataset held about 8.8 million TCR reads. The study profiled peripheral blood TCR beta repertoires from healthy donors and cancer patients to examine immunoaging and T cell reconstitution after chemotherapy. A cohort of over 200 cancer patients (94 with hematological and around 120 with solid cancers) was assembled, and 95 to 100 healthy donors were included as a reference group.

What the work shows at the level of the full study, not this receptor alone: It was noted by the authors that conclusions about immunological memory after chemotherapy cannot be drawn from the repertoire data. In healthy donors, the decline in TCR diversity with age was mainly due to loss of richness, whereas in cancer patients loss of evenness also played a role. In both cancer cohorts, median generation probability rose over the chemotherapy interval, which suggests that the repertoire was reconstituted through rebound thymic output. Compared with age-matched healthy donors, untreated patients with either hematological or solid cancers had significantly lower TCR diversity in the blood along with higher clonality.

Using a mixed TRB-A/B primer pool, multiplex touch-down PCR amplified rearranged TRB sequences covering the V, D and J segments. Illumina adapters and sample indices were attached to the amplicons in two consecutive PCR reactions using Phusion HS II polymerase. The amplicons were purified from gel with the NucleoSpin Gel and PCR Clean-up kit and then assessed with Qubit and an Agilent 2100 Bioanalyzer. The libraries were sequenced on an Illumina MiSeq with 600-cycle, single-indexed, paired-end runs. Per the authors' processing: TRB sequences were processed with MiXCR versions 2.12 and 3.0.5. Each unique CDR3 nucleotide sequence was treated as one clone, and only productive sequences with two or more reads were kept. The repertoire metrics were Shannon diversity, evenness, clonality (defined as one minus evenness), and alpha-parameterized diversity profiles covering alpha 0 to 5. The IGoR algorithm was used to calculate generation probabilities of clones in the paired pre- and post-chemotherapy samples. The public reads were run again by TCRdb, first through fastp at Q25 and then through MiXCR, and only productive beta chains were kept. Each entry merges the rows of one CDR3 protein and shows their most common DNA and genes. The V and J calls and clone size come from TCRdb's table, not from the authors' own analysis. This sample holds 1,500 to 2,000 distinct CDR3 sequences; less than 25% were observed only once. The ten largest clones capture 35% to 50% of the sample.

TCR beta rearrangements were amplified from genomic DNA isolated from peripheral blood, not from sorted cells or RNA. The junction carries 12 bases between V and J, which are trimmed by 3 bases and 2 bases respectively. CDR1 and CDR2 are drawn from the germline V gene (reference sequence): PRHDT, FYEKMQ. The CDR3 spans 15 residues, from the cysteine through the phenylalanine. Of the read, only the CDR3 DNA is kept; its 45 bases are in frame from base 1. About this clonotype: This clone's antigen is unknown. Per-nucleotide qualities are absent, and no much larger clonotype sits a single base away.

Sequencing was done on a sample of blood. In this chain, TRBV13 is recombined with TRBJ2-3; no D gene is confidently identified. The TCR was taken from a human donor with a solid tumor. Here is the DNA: TGTGCCAGCAGCTTGGCCGGCGGCAACACAGATACGCAGTATTTT. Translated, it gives CASSLAGGNTDTQYF.